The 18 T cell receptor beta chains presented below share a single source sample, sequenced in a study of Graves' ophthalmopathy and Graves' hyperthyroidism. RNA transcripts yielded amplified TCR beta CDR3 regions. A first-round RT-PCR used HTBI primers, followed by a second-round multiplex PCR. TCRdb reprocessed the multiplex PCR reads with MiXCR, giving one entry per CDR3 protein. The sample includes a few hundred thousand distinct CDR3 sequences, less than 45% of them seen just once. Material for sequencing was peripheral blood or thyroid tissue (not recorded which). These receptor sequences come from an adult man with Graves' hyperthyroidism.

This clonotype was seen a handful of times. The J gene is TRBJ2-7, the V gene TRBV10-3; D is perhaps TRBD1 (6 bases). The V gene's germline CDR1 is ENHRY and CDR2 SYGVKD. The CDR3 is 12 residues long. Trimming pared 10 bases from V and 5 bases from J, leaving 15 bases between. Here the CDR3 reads CASRTGYHEQYF. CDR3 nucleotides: TGTGCCAGCAGAACAGGGTACCACGAGCAGTACTTC.

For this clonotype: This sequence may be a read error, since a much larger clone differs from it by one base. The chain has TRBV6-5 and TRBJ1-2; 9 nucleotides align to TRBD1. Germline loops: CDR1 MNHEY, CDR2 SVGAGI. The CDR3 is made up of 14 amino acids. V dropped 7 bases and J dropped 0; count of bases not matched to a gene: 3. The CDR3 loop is CASTRTGANYGYTF. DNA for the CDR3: TGTGCCAGCACTAGGACAGGGGCTAACTATGGCTACACCTTC.

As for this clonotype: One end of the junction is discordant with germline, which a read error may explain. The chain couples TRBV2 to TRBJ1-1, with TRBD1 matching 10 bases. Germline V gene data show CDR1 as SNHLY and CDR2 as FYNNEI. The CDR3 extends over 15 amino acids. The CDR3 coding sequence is TGTGCCAGCAGTTGGGACAGGGGACCGAACACTGAGGCTTTCTTT. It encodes CASSWDRGPNTEAFF.

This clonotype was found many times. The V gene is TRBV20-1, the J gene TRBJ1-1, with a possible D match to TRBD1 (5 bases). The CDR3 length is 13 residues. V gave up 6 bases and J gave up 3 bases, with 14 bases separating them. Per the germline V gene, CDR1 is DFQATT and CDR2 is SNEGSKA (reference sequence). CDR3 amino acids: CSAEKGPDTEAFF. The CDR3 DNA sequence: TGCAGTGCCGAAAAGGGACCGGACACTGAAGCTTTCTTT.

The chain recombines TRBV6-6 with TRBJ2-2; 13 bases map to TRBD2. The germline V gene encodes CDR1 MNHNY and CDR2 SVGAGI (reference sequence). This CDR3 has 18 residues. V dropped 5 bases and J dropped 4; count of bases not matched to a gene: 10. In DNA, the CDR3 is TGTGCCAGCAGTGACGTGACTAGCGGGGGGTTGAGCACCGGGGAGCTGTTTTTT. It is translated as CASSDVTSGGLSTGELFF.

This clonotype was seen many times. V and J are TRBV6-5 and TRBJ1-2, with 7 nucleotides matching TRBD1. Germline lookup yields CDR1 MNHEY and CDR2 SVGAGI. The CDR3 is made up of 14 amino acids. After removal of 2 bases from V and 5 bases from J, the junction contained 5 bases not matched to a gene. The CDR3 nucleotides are TGTGCCAGCAGTTACCCGGGACAGCCATATGGCTACACCTTC. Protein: CASSYPGQPYGYTF.

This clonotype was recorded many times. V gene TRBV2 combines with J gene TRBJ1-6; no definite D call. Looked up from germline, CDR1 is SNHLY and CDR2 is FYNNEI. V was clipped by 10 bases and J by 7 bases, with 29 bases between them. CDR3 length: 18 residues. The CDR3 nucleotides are TGTGCCACCCGATCGTGGGGAGGTAGTATGGAATCCAATTCACCCCTCCACTTT. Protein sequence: CATRSWGGSMESNSPLHF.

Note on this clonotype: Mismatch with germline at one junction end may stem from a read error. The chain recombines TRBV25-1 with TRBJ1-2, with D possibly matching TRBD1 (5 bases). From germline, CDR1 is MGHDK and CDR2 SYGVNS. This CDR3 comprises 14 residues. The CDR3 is CASGEGPPNYGYTF. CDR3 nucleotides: TGTGCCAGCGGTGAGGGACCGCCAAACTATGGCTACACCTTC.

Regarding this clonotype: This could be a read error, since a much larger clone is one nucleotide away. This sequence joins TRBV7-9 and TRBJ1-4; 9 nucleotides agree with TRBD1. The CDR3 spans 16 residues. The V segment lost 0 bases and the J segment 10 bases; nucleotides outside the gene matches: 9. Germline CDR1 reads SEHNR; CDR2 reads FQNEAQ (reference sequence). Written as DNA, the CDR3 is TGTGCCAGCAGCTTAGCCCCGGGACAGGGCTATGGAAAACTGTTTTTT. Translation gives CASSLAPGQGYGKLFF.

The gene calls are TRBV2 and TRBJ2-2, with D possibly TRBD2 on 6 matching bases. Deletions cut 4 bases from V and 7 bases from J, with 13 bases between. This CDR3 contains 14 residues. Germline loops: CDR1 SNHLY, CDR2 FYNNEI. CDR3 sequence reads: CASSVIGGVGELFF. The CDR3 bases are TGTGCCAGCAGTGTTATCGGGGGTGTCGGGGAGCTGTTTTTT.

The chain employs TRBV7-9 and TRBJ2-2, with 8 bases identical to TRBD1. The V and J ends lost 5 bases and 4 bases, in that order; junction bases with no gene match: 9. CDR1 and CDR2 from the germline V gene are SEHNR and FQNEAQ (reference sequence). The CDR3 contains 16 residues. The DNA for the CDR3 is TGTGCCAGCAGCCGAACAGGACAGGGTATCACCGGGGAGCTGTTTTTT. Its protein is CASSRTGQGITGELFF. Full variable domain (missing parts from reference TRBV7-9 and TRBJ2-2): DTGVSQNPRHKITKRGQNVTFRCDPISEHNRLYWYRQTLGQGPEFLTYFQNEAQLEKSRLLSDRFSAERPKGSFSTLEIQRTEQGDSAMYLCASSRTGQGITGELFFGEGSRLTVL.

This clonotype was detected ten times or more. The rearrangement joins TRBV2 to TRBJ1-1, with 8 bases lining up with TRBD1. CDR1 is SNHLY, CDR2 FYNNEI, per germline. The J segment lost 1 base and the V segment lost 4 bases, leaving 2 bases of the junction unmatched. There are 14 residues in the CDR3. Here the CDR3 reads CASSGDRGNTEAFF. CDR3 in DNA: TGTGCCAGCAGTGGTGACAGGGGGAACACTGAAGCTTTCTTT.

CDR3 in DNA: TGTGCCAGCAGCTTGCCGGGTCAGACTGAAGCTTTCTTT. Translation gives CASSLPGQTEAFF. The chain recombines TRBV5-6 with TRBJ1-1; D gene uncertain. V dropped 1 base and J dropped 5 bases, with 9 bases sitting between them. The germline V gene encodes CDR1 SGHDT and CDR2 YYEEEE. This CDR3 has 13 amino acids. Together with reference TRBV5-6 and TRBJ1-1, the CDR3 gives the full variable domain: DAGVTQSPTHLIKTRGQQVTLRCSPKSGHDTVSWYQQALGQGPQFIFQYYEEEERQRGNFPDRFSGHQFPNYSSELNVNALLLGDSALYLCASSLPGQTEAFFGQGTRLTVV.

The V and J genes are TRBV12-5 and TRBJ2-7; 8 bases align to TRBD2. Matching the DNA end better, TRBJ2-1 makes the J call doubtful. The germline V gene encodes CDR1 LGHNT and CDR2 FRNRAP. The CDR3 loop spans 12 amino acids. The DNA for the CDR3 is TGTGCCAGCAGCCATCCTAGCGGGCAACAGTTCTTC. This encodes CASSHPSGQQFF.

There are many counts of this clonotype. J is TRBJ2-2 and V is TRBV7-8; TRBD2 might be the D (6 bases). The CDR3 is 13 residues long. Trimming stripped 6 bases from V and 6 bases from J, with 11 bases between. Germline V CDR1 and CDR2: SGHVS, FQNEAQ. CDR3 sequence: CASRSREAGELFF. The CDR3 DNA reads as TGTGCCAGCAGGTCCAGGGAGGCCGGGGAGCTGTTTTTT.

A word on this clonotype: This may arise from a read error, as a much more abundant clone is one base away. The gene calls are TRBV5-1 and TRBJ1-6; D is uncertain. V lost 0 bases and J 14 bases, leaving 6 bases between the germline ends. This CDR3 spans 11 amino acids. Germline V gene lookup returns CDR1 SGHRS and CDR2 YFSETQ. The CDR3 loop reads CASSLDGALHF. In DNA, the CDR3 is TGCGCCAGCAGCTTGGACGGGGCCCTCCACTTT.

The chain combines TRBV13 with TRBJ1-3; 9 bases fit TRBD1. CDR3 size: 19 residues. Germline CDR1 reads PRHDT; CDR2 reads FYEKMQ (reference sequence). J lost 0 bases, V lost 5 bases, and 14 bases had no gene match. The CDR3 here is CASSTTPPGQGLSGNTIYF. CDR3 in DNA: TGTGCCAGCAGCACCACACCTCCGGGACAGGGACTCTCTGGAAACACCATATATTTT.

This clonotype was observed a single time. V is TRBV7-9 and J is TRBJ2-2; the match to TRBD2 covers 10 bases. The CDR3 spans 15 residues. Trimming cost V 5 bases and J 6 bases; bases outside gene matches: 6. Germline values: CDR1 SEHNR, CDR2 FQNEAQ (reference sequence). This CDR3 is CASSVLLAGAGELFF. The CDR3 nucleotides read TGTGCCAGCAGCGTACTCCTAGCGGGAGCCGGGGAGCTGTTTTTT.